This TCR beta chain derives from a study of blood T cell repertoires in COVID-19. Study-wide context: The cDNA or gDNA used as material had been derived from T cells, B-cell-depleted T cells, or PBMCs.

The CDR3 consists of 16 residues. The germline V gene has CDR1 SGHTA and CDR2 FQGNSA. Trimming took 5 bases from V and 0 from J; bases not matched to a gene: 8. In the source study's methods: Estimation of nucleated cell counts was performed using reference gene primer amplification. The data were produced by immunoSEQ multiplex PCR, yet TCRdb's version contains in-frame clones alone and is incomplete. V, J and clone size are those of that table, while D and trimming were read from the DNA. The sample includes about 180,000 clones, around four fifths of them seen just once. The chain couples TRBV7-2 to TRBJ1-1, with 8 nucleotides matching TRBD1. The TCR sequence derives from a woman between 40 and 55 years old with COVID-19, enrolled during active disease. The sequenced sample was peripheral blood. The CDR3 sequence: CASSPTGALVNTEAFF. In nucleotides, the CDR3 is TGTGCCAGCAGCCCGACAGGGGCACTGGTGAACACTGAAGCTTTCTTT.